Reported below is one TCR beta chain. This clone's antigen is unknown. An end of the junction differs from the germline gene, which may be a read error. Using the deep immunoSEQ assay, multiplex PCR amplified TCR CDR3 regions from genomic DNA. Extracted genomic DNA from each cell subset was distributed evenly across all wells of several immunoSEQ 96-well plates, and each plate was treated as a replicate. For sorted subsets, each replicate PCR was loaded with about 200 ng genomic DNA, equivalent to 25,000 to 35,000 T cell genomes. Purified libraries were quantified with a Qubit 3.0 fluorometer, sized on a Bioanalyzer 2100, and re-quantified with the KAPA Library Quantification kit. Every immunoSEQ 96-well plate was sequenced on a dedicated single-read 150-cycle Illumina NextSeq 550 flow cell. The authors processed their data as follows. Because the immunoSEQ output held only junctional sequences and lacked quality scores, the filtering could not match the filtering applied to full-length reads. To assign V/J genes and CDR3, sequences were annotated against IMGT germline references using PyIR, a Python wrapper for IgBLAST v1.9. Reads were removed for weak V/J assignments (E-value above 1e-6), missing CDR3, stop codons, out-of-frame junctions, or ambiguous translated residues. V3J clonotypes were defined by identical inferred V gene, J gene, and CDR3 amino acid sequence. Percentage overlap between repertoires was calculated by dividing the number of shared unique clonotypes by the size of the smaller repertoire. Three approaches were used to assess repertoire richness: RTK rarefaction, the Chao1 estimator, and Recon v2.1 estimates of unobserved clonotypes. Generation probabilities for all TCRbeta clonotypes obtained by the gDNA method from several donors were computed using OLGA. TCRdb carries this immuneACCESS record with in-frame sequences only. Its versions omit some clonotypes, under half of them owing to an unresolved V gene in the studies checked, with the rest unexplained. From that table come the V and J calls and clone size; the DNA was used to work out D and trimming. This sample is represented by about 600,000 clones; roughly 98% of them were singletons. The top ten hold around 0.3% of the sample.

The germline V gene encodes CDR1 SGHVS and CDR2 FNYEAQ. The CDR3 numbers 12 residues from cysteine through phenylalanine. Only the CDR3 region is kept as DNA, spanning 36 bases read in frame from base 1. For the CD8 naive samples, CD45RO-negative cells were positively selected for CCR7, yielding a CD45RA+CCR7+ population from which TemRA cells were excluded. The donors were healthy, HIV-negative adults who had no recently reported acute infections or vaccinations. Every donor was a Caucasian adult living in Nashville, Tennessee, USA. Blood was collected by leukapheresis, and PBMCs were isolated by Ficoll-Histopaque density gradient centrifugation and then cryopreserved in liquid nitrogen vapor phase. Analytical flow cytometry was used to check the purity and quantity of every magnetically sorted T cell population. Genomic DNA was isolated from every sorted fraction and measured by UV absorbance on a Nanodrop 2000c.

The data were taken from a study of shared clonotypes between healthy human individuals (dated by TCRdb to 2020 to 2022). About the full investigation: The cohort included three men and a couple of women between 18 and 49 years of age. Per donor, three plates each were used for CD4 naive and CD4 memory, two for CD8 naive, and one for CD8 memory. To estimate repertoire size and how much clonotypes are shared between individuals, the study performed deep sequencing of blood TCR repertoires from a handful of healthy adults. To increase sequencing depth and limit assay-specific biases, TCR repertoire library preparation and sequencing were carried out by different laboratories using diverse techniques. Leukapheresis yielded between about 0.85 and 9.5 billion PBMCs per donor. Study-level results and caveats: Sampling was restricted to blood, and TCR repertoires in tissues likely differ from the TCR repertoires found in blood. Across four donors, approximately 5% of naive CD4, roughly 3.5% of naive CD8, 2.3% of memory CD4, and under 0.45% of memory CD8 clonotypes were shared. Higher generation probabilities were observed for clonotypes shared by all four sorted-subset donors than for non-shared clonotypes. Pairwise subsampling led to the expectation that sequencing depth would affect the degree of clonotype sharing among donors. Because the study included only a small number of donors, the genetic and exposure-history diversity represented was limited. Rarefaction of sorted-subset datasets indicated incomplete sequencing despite the large sequencing depth. Larger estimated clonotype richness was generally found for naive subsets than for memory subsets.

The receptor was derived from a man aged 25-45 years in good health. What was sequenced was naive CD8+ T cells sorted from blood. Reading the label with the study, this specimen's cell subset or site is: CD45RA+CCR7+. This sequence uses TRBV7-6 and TRBJ2-3, and possibly TRBD2, on 6 matching bases. The bases read TGTGCCAGCAGCTCCCGGGACTTTCCGGAGTTTTTT. It specifies CASSSRDFPEFF.